The 23 T cell receptor beta chains below come from one sample, sequenced in a study of beta chain features in type 1 diabetes (dated by TCRdb to the late 2010s). Library creation used the immunoSEQ multiplex PCR assay. The entire amount of isolated RNA was reverse transcribed using the High Capacity cDNA Reverse Transcription Kit, so the sequenced TCRB transcripts were expressed ones. The table was pulled from immuneACCESS by TCRdb, which kept in-frame rearrangements only. Such tables lose some clones; where checked, under half of the loss comes from unresolved V genes, and the rest has no known cause. The sample table records 110,000 to 150,000 clones; 6% to 7.5% of these occur just once. The ten largest clones capture approximately 1.5% of the sample. The sequencing sample was made of central memory CD4+ T cells from blood. The receptors derive from a woman aged 25 to 39 in good health.

Here the CDR3 reads CASSEYRLAGGANEQFF. The CDR3 DNA is TGTGCCAGCAGTGAATATAGACTAGCGGGAGGTGCGAATGAGCAGTTCTTC. The V and J genes are TRBV25-1 and TRBJ2-1; TRBD2 agrees at 13 bases. With V trimmed by 0 bases and J by 7 bases, 6 bases remained unmatched. The CDR3 runs to 17 residues. Germline values: CDR1 MGHDK, CDR2 SYGVNS.

In its sample, this clone was seen a few times. The J gene is TRBJ2-7, the V gene TRBV4-2, with 8 bases matching TRBD2. Germline V gene data show CDR1 as LGHNA and CDR2 as YNFKEQ. The trim removed 1 base at V and 0 bases at J, leaving 11 bases unmatched. This CDR3 has 18 residues. This CDR3 is CASSQGQGGAGGSYEQYF. CDR3 DNA: TGTGCCAGCAGCCAAGGGCAAGGAGGGGCGGGAGGCTCCTACGAGCAGTACTTC.

This clone was seen more than once but under ten times. The V gene is TRBV20-1, the J gene TRBJ2-7; no firm D call. V lost 3 bases to trimming and J lost 7 bases, with 10 bases between them. The CDR3 has 11 amino acids. Germline V gives CDR1 DFQATT, CDR2 SNEGSKA (reference sequence). Here the CDR3 reads CSARSLGEQYF. The CDR3 DNA reads as TGCAGTGCTAGGTCCCTCGGGGAGCAGTACTTC.

This clone was picked up many times. The J gene is TRBJ2-4, the V gene TRBV19; 7 nucleotides agree with TRBD1. Germline V lookup: CDR1 LNHDA, CDR2 SQIVND (reference sequence). CDR3 length: 15 amino acids. J gave up 8 bases and V 4 bases, and 11 bases lay outside the gene matches. The CDR3 spells CASSTRTGERDIQYF. The CDR3 DNA reads TGTGCCAGTAGTACCCGGACAGGAGAGAGGGACATTCAGTACTTC.

This clone has only a few counts. J is TRBJ1-1 and V is TRBV18; the D gene is possibly TRBD1 (5 bases). Germline lookup yields CDR1 KGHSH and CDR2 LQKENI. This CDR3 is built from 14 residues. Trimming shortened V by 6 bases and J by 1 base, and 12 bases separated the two germline ends. CDR3 in amino acids: CASSLWGENTEAFF. In DNA form, the CDR3 reads TGTGCCAGCTCCCTTTGGGGGGAGAACACTGAAGCTTTCTTT.

The chain is built from TRBV5-4 and TRBJ2-7; maybe TRBD2 (5 bases). The V gene lost 3 bases and the J gene lost 0 bases, with 13 bases spanning the gap. The CDR3 contains 15 residues. Germline V lookup: CDR1 SGHNT, CDR2 YYREEE (reference sequence). Written as DNA, the CDR3 is TGTGCCAGCAGCTCCCTTGGAGGTAACTCCTACGAGCAGTACTTC. This sequence encodes CASSSLGGNSYEQYF. The full variable domain, with the rest looked up from reference TRBV5-4 and TRBJ2-7, is ETGVTQSPTHLIKTRGQQVTLRCSSQSGHNTVSWYQQALGQGPQFIFQYYREEENGRGNFPPRFSGLQFPNYSSELNVNALELDDSALYLCASSSLGGNSYEQYFGPGTRLTVT.

This clone was counted a few times. This chain links TRBV25-1 with TRBJ1-1; D is uncertain. The CDR3 consists of 15 residues. The germline V gene has CDR1 MGHDK and CDR2 SYGVNS. V was clipped by 6 bases and J by 2 bases, with 16 bases between them. The CDR3, as DNA: TGTGCCAGCAGAGTCACCGGGAGTCTAAACACTGAAGCTTTCTTT. As protein: CASRVTGSLNTEAFF.

This clone appeared many times. In nucleotides, the CDR3 is TGCGCCAGCACATCAGCGGGGATCCAAGAGACCCAGTACTTC. It encodes CASTSAGIQETQYF. V gene TRBV5-1 combines with J gene TRBJ2-5; 7 bases align to TRBD2. The CDR3 runs to 14 residues. V trimming: 6 bases; J trimming: 1 base; junction bases outside the gene matches: 6. Germline-derived CDR1 and CDR2 are SGHRS and YFSETQ.

This clone has at least ten counts. The rearrangement uses TRBV7-2 and TRBJ2-6, with D possibly being TRBD2 (6 bases). Trimming shortened V by 5 bases and J by 4 bases, and 6 bases separated the two germline ends. Germline CDR1 reads SGHTA; CDR2 reads FQGNSA. The CDR3 extends over 13 amino acids. The CDR3 sequence is CASSAGGANVLTF. The CDR3 DNA reads TGTGCCAGCAGCGCGGGGGGGGCCAACGTCCTGACTTTC.

The sample holds a few counts of this clone. This chain uses TRBV28 with TRBJ1-5; 7 bases are shared with TRBD1. This CDR3 is 16 amino acids long. Germline assignment: CDR1 MDHEN and CDR2 SYDVKM. V shed 3 bases, J shed 4 bases, and the junction held 9 bases outside the gene matches. CDR3 DNA: TGTGCCAGCAGTTTTCACCGGGACAGACTAAATCAGCCCCAGCATTTT. The encoded protein is CASSFHRDRLNQPQHF.

This clone was observed a few times. Other DNA sequences in the sample encode the same CDR3. V and J are TRBV18 and TRBJ2-2; TRBD1 matches at 7 bases. With V trimmed by 2 bases and J by 5 bases, 2 bases remained unmatched. Germline values: CDR1 KGHSH, CDR2 LQKENI. The CDR3 length is 14 residues. CDR3 sequence reads: CASSPDRDTGELFF. The CDR3 nucleotides read TGTGCCAGCTCACCAGACAGGGATACCGGGGAGCTGTTTTTT.

This clone was seen more than once but under ten times. The CDR3 nucleotides read TGCGCCAGCAGCACCACAGGACAGAACAATGAGCAGTTCTTC. It translates to CASSTTGQNNEQFF. The chain has TRBV5-1 and TRBJ2-1; tentatively, D is TRBD1 (6 bases). Germline V CDR1 and CDR2: SGHRS, YFSETQ. The V end lost 4 bases, the J end lost 5 bases, and 13 bases lay between the germline ends. The CDR3 sequence is 14 residues long.

This clone was detected a few times. This rearrangement joins TRBV7-8 to TRBJ2-3, with TRBD2 matching 13 bases. The CDR3 is made up of 18 amino acids. V shed 4 bases and J 1 base; nucleotides not matched to a gene: 8. Germline loops: CDR1 SGHVS, CDR2 FQNEAQ. CDR3 amino acids: CASSSPLGLAGRTDTQYF. In DNA, the CDR3 is TGTGCCAGCAGCTCCCCCCTGGGACTAGCGGGACGCACAGATACGCAGTATTTT. Full variable domain (missing parts from reference TRBV7-8 and TRBJ2-3): GAGVSQSPRYKVAKRGQDVALRCDPISGHVSLFWYQQALGQGPEFLTYFQNEAQLDKSGLPSDRFFAERPEGSVSTLKIQRTQQEDSAVYLCASSSPLGLAGRTDTQYFGPGTRLTVL.

The chain recombines TRBV5-1 with TRBJ2-7; tentative D call: TRBD1 (6 bases). Per the germline V gene, CDR1 is SGHRS and CDR2 is YFSETQ. V shed 3 bases and J shed 5 bases, with 30 bases lying between them. The CDR3 totals 19 residues. CDR3 region: CASSSRSGRGALRTDEQYF. In nucleotides, the CDR3 is TGCGCCAGCAGCTCAAGGTCTGGCAGGGGAGCCCTAAGGACGGACGAGCAGTACTTC. Variable domain in full (rest from reference TRBV5-1 and TRBJ2-7): KAGVTQTPRYLIKTRGQQVTLSCSPISGHRSVSWYQQTPGQGLQFLFEYFSETQRNKGNFPGRFSGRQFSNSRSEMNVSTLELGDSALYLCASSSRSGRGALRTDEQYFGPGTRLTVT.

The rearrangement uses TRBV27 and TRBJ1-2; D uncertain. CDR1 is MNHEY, CDR2 SMNVEV, per germline (reference sequence). Trimming shortened V by 5 bases and J by 2 bases, and 12 bases separated the two germline ends. The length of the CDR3 is 14 residues. The CDR3 loop reads CASSLDPRNYGYTF. The CDR3 nucleotides are TGTGCCAGCAGTCTGGATCCGAGGAACTATGGCTACACCTTC.

This clone was detected a few times. CDR3 protein: CASSLRTGHTDTQYF. The CDR3 DNA is TGCGCCAGCAGCTTAAGGACAGGGCACACAGATACGCAGTATTTT. J is TRBJ2-3 and V is TRBV5-1; 8 bases line up with TRBD1. CDR1 and CDR2 from the germline V gene are SGHRS and YFSETQ. V shed 2 bases and J 2 bases; nucleotides not matched to a gene: 4. The CDR3 loop spans 15 amino acids.

The chain joins TRBV5-5 to TRBJ1-5; D is uncertain. The CDR3 length is 17 residues. Trimming pared 0 bases from V and 9 bases from J, leaving 22 bases between. Germline loops: CDR1 SGHKS, CDR2 YYEKEE (reference sequence). CDR3 in amino acids: CASSLELVGIERTPQHF. The DNA for the CDR3 is TGTGCCAGCAGCTTGGAATTGGTTGGGATCGAGCGGACGCCCCAGCATTTT. Looking up the rest from reference TRBV5-5 and TRBJ1-5 gives the full variable domain: DAGVTQSPTHLIKTRGQQVTLRCSPISGHKSVSWYQQVLGQGPQFIFQYYEKEERGRGNFPDRFSARQFPNYSSELNVNALLLGDSALYLCASSLELVGIERTPQHFGDGTRLSIL.

A few counts support this clone. The chain uses TRBV29-1 and TRBJ2-7, with D maybe TRBD1 (5 bases). Germline CDR1 reads SQVTM; CDR2 reads ANQGSEA. The CDR3 length is 16 residues. Trimming stripped 6 bases from V and 4 bases from J, with 25 bases between. CDR3 DNA sequence: TGCAGCGTGAATGCTGGGGCCAGCGTCGATTTATACGAGCAGTACTTC. This codes for CSVNAGASVDLYEQYF.

This chain connects TRBV5-1 to TRBJ2-7, with 8 bases fitting TRBD2. J lost 4 bases, V lost 4 bases, and 13 bases had no gene match. Germline lookup yields CDR1 SGHRS and CDR2 YFSETQ. The CDR3 has 16 amino acids. The CDR3 is CASSPGGIGSPYEQYF. In nucleotides, the CDR3 is TGCGCCAGCAGCCCGGGGGGGATTGGCTCTCCATACGAGCAGTACTTC.

This clone was recorded a few times. The CDR3 protein is CASSGGTANTEAFF. CDR3 bases: TGCGCCAGCAGCGGGGGGACGGCCAACACTGAAGCTTTCTTT. The chain recombines TRBV5-1 with TRBJ1-1, with a possible D match to TRBD1 (5 bases). Trimming shortened V by 4 bases and J by 2 bases, and 12 bases separated the two germline ends. CDR1 and CDR2 (germline): SGHRS, YFSETQ. The CDR3 sequence is 14 residues long.

The chain uses TRBV28 and TRBJ2-1, with 12 bases identical to TRBD2. The CDR3 has 14 residues. Looked up from germline, CDR1 is MDHEN and CDR2 is SYDVKM. The V segment lost 5 bases and the J segment 12 bases; nucleotides outside the gene matches: 8. CDR3 sequence reads: CASSTLAGGPRQFF. The DNA of the CDR3 is TGTGCCAGCAGTACCCTAGCGGGAGGGCCCCGGCAGTTCTTC.

V usage is TRBV10-3 and J usage is TRBJ2-7, with 7 bases identical to TRBD1. Germline V CDR1 and CDR2: ENHRY, SYGVKD. V was clipped by 10 bases and J by 4 bases; unmatched bases: 4. The CDR3 is 11 amino acids. CDR3 in DNA: TGTGCCACAGGGACAGCTTACGAGCAGTACTTC. Translating it yields CATGTAYEQYF.

This clone was observed a handful of times. This chain joins TRBV19 and TRBJ1-5; weak D call: TRBD1 (6 bases). CDR1 is LNHDA and CDR2 is SQIVND in the germline V gene (reference sequence). The CDR3 sequence is 17 residues long. V lost 3 bases and J 1 base, leaving 16 bases between the germline ends. CDR3: CASSIGSAGESNQPQHF. The CDR3, as DNA: TGTGCCAGTAGTATTGGTTCGGCAGGGGAAAGCAATCAGCCCCAGCATTTT.